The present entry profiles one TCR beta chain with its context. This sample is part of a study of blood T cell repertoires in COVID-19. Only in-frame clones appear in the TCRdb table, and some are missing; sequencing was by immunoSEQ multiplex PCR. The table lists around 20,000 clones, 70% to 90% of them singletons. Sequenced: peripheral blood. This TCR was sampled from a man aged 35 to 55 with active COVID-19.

This CDR3 is CASSLVGQGRINTEAFF. DNA of the CDR3: TGTGCCAGCAGCTTGGTTGGACAGGGCCGTATCAACACTGAAGCTTTCTTT. V usage is TRBV5-4 and J usage is TRBJ1-1; 8 nucleotides match TRBD1. Germline V gene data show CDR1 as SGHNT and CDR2 as YYREEE (reference sequence). With 0 bases clipped from V and 2 bases from J, the junction kept 9 bases outside the gene matches. CDR3 length: 17 residues. The full variable domain, with the rest looked up from reference TRBV5-4 and TRBJ1-1, is ETGVTQSPTHLIKTRGQQVTLRCSSQSGHNTVSWYQQALGQGPQFIFQYYREEENGRGNFPPRFSGLQFPNYSSELNVNALELDDSALYLCASSLVGQGRINTEAFFGQGTRLTVV.